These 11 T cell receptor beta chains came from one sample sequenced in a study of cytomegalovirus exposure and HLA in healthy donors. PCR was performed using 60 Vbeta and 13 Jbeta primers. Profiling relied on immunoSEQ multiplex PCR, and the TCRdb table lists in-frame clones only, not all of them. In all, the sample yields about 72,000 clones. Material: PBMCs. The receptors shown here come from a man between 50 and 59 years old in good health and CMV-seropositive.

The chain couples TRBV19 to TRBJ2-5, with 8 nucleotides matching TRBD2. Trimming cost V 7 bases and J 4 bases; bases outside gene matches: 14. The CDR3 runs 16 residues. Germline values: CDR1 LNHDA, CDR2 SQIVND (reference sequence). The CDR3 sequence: CASTAAPITSGETQYF. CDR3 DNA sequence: TGTGCCAGTACCGCCGCCCCGATCACTAGCGGAGAGACCCAGTACTTC.

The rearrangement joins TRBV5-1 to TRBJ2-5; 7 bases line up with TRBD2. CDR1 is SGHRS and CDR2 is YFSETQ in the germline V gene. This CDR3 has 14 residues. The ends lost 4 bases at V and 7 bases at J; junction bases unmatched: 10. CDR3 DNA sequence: TGCGCCAGCAGCCCAGGTGAAAGACTAGCGACCCAGTACTTC. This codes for CASSPGERLATQYF.

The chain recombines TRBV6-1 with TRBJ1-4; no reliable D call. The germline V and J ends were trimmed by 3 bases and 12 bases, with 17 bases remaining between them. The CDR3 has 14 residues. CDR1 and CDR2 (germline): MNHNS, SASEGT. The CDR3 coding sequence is TGTGCCAGCAGTGATACCGGAATTGGAGCAGAACTGTTTTTT. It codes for CASSDTGIGAELFF.

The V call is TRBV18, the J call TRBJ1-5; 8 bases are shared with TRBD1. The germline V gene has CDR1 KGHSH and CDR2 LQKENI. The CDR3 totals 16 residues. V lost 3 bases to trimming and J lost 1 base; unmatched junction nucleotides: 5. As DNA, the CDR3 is TGTGCCAGCTCACCCATACAGGGGGGAAGCAATCAGCCCCAGCATTTT. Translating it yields CASSPIQGGSNQPQHF.

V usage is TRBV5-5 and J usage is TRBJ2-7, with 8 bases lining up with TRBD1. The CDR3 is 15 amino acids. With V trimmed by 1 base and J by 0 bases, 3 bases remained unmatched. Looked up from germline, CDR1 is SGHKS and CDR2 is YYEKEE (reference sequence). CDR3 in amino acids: CASSLPGQASYEQYV. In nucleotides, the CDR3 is TGTGCCAGCAGCTTGCCGGGACAGGCCTCCTACGAGCAGTACGTC.

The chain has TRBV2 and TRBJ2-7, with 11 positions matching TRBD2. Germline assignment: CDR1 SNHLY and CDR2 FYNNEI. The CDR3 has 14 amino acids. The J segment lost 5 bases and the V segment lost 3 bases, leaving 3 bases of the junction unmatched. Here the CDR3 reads CASSETSGKHEQYF. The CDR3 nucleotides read TGTGCCAGCAGTGAGACTAGCGGGAAACACGAGCAGTACTTC.

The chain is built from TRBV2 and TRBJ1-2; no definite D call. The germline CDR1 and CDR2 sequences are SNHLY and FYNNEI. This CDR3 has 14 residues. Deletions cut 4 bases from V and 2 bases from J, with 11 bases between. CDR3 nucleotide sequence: TGTGCCAGCAGTGTAGCAGATCTAAACTATGGCTACACCTTC. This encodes CASSVADLNYGYTF.

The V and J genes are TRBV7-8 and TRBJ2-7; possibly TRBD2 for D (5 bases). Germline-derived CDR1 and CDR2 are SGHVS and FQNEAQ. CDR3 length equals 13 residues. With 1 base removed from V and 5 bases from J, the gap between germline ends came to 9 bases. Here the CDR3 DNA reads TGTGCCAGCAGCTTAGGCAGAGGGAACGAGCAGTACGTC. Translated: CASSLGRGNEQYV.

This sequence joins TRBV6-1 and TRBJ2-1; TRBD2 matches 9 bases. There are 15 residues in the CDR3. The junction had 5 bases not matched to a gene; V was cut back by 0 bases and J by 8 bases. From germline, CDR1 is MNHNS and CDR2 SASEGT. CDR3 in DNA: TGTGCCAGCAGTGAAGCGGAAGCGGGAGGCGATGAGCAGTTCTTC. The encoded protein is CASSEAEAGGDEQFF.

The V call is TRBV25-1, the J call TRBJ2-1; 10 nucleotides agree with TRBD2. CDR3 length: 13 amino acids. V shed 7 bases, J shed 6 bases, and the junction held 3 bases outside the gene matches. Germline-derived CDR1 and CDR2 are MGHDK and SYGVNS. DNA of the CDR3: TGTGCCAGCATAGCGGGGGGTGGCAATGAGCAGTTCTTC. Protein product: CASIAGGGNEQFF.

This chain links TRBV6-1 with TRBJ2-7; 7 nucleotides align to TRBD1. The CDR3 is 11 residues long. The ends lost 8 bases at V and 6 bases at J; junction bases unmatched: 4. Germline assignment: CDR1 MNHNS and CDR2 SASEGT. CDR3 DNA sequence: TGTGCCAGCCAGACAGGGCGCGAGCAGTACTTC. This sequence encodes CASQTGREQYF.